The 30 T cell receptor beta chains below all came from one sample that was sequenced in a study of blood T cell repertoires in COVID-19. Produced via immunoSEQ multiplex PCR; TCRdb's table is partial and in-frame only. The table records about 120,000 clones, about four fifths of them present only once. Sample: peripheral blood. These TCRs come from a woman aged 80 or over with acute or convalescent COVID-19.

This chain joins TRBV5-4 and TRBJ2-1; 14 bases map to TRBD2. After removal of 4 bases from V and 0 bases from J, the junction contained 9 bases not matched to a gene. Germline CDR1 and CDR2: SGHNT and YYREEE (reference sequence). The CDR3 is 19 residues long. CDR3 sequence (DNA): TGTGCCAGCAGCAGAGTGGGACTAGCGGGAGCCGTCTCCTACAATGAGCAGTTCTTC. Translating gives CASSRVGLAGAVSYNEQFF.

This clone came up once. An end of the junction differs from the germline gene, which may be a read error. This chain links TRBV7-7 with TRBJ2-5, with 7 nucleotides matching TRBD2. Germline V gene data show CDR1 as SSHAT and CDR2 as FNYEAQ (reference sequence). This CDR3 has 15 residues. CDR3 nucleotide sequence: TGTGCTAGCAGCTTGGGCGGGAGTTTCCAAGAGACCCAGTACTTC. Translation: CASSLGGSFQETQYF.

The chain is built from TRBV19 and TRBJ1-5; weak D call: TRBD1 (6 bases). The ends were cut back, 5 bases at V and 2 bases at J, with 13 bases in the middle. The CDR3 loop spans 15 amino acids. Germline loops: CDR1 LNHDA, CDR2 SQIVND (reference sequence). This CDR3 is CASSPWAGGNQPQHF. As DNA, the CDR3 is TGTGCCAGTAGTCCCTGGGCAGGGGGCAATCAGCCCCAGCATTTT. The entire variable domain, with the rest obtained from reference TRBV19 and TRBJ1-5, is as follows: DGGITQSPKYLFRKEGQNVTLSCEQNLNHDAMYWYRQDPGQGLRLIYYSQIVNDFQKGDIAEGYSVSREKKESFPLTVTSAQKNPTAFYLCASSPWAGGNQPQHFGDGTRLSIL.

This clone showed up just once. The V gene is TRBV4-1, the J gene TRBJ2-7, with D perhaps TRBD1 (6 bases). The CDR3 length is 13 residues. CDR1 and CDR2 from the germline V gene are MGHRA and YSYEKL. V was pared by 4 bases and J by 3 bases, with 10 bases between. In DNA, the CDR3 is TGCGCCAGCAGCCTCCGGGACAACTACGAGCAGTACTTC. Amino acids: CASSLRDNYEQYF.

The chain employs TRBV10-3 and TRBJ2-3, with D possibly matching TRBD2 (6 bases). V lost 4 bases and J 0 bases, leaving 11 bases between the germline ends. The CDR3 extends over 15 amino acids. Germline V gene lookup returns CDR1 ENHRY and CDR2 SYGVKD. CDR3 region: CAISGLTRSTDTQYF. The CDR3 nucleotides read TGTGCCATCAGTGGACTGACTAGGAGCACAGATACGCAGTATTTT.

The rearrangement links TRBV19 to TRBJ1-2, with 9 bases aligning to TRBD1. The V gene's germline CDR1 is LNHDA and CDR2 SQIVND (reference sequence). Germline trimming cut 5 bases from V and 7 bases from J; bases unmatched to any gene: 5. The CDR3 length is 13 residues. DNA for the CDR3: TGTGCCAGTAGTCCACGGACAGGGGCTGGCTACACCTTC. Residues: CASSPRTGAGYTF. Based on the CDR3 plus reference TRBV19 and TRBJ1-2, the full variable domain is DGGITQSPKYLFRKEGQNVTLSCEQNLNHDAMYWYRQDPGQGLRLIYYSQIVNDFQKGDIAEGYSVSREKKESFPLTVTSAQKNPTAFYLCASSPRTGAGYTFGSGTRLTVV.

This chain uses TRBV14 with TRBJ2-3; D remains unclear. With 4 bases removed from V and 2 bases from J, the gap between germline ends came to 4 bases. This CDR3 spans 12 amino acids. Germline lookup yields CDR1 SGHDN and CDR2 FVKESK. In DNA, the CDR3 is TGTGCCAGCAGCCCCAACACAGATACGCAGTATTTT. It is translated as CASSPNTDTQYF. Full variable domain (outside the CDR3, taken from reference TRBV14 and TRBJ2-3): EAGVTQFPSHSVIEKGQTVTLRCDPISGHDNLYWYRRVMGKEIKFLLHFVKESKQDESGMPNNRFLAERTGGTYSTLKVQPAELEDSGVYFCASSPNTDTQYFGPGTRLTVL.

This chain uses TRBV7-2 with TRBJ1-2; D is possibly TRBD1 (6 bases). The ends were cut back, 6 bases at V and 0 bases at J, with 11 bases in the middle. The CDR3 runs 14 residues. Germline V CDR1 and CDR2: SGHTA, FQGNSA. The DNA of the CDR3 is TGTGCCAGCAGTCCGGACAGTTCTAACTATGGCTACACCTTC. Protein product: CASSPDSSNYGYTF.

J is TRBJ1-2 and V is TRBV5-8; 7 bases match TRBD1. Trimming at V came to 0 bases and at J to 8 bases, leaving 7 bases not matched to a gene. The germline gives CDR1 SGHTS, CDR2 YDEGEE. The CDR3 has 14 amino acids. The CDR3 bases are TGTGCCAGCAGCTTGGACAGGGGTCCAGGGGGCTACACCTTC. It codes for CASSLDRGPGGYTF.

This chain links TRBV2 with TRBJ1-2, with TRBD1 as a possible D gene (6 bases). There are 14 residues in the CDR3. Trimming took off 9 bases at V and 0 bases at J, with 14 bases between the two ends. Germline values: CDR1 SNHLY, CDR2 FYNNEI. This CDR3 is CASADRQANYGYTF. The CDR3 nucleotides read TGTGCCAGTGCTGACAGGCAGGCTAACTATGGCTACACCTTC.

The chain combines TRBV9 with TRBJ2-5; 7 positions match TRBD2. CDR1 and CDR2 from the germline V gene are SGDLS and YYNGEE. Germline trimming cut 0 bases from V and 5 bases from J; bases unmatched to any gene: 13. The CDR3 sequence is 17 residues long. The chain's CDR3 is CASSVGALAGVWETQYF. Written as DNA, the CDR3 is TGTGCCAGCAGCGTAGGGGCGTTGGCGGGAGTGTGGGAGACCCAGTACTTC.

In this sample, this clone turned up a few times. The chain recombines TRBV4-3 with TRBJ2-1; the match to TRBD2 covers 11 bases. Germline V gene sequence: CDR1 LGHNA, CDR2 YSLEER. This CDR3 is built from 18 residues. The J segment lost 5 bases and the V segment lost 4 bases, leaving 13 bases of the junction unmatched. CDR3 coding DNA: TGCGCCAGCAGCCCTTCAGTGGCTAGCGGGAGGACCAACAATGAGCAGTTCTTC. Translation: CASSPSVASGRTNNEQFF.

Comments on this clone: Other DNA sequences in the same sample also yield this CDR3. The CDR3, as DNA: TGTGCCAGCAGCCTCACAGAGAACACTGAAGCTTTCTTT. As protein: CASSLTENTEAFF. The V gene is TRBV7-9, the J gene TRBJ1-1; D is ambiguous. The CDR3 spans 13 residues. Trimming took 5 bases from V and 1 from J, leaving 8 bases between them. CDR1 SEHNR and CDR2 FQNEAQ come from the germline V gene (reference sequence).

This clone showed up just a few times. The chain links TRBV15 to TRBJ2-5, with a possible D match to TRBD1 (6 bases). This CDR3 is built from 16 residues. Germline CDR1 LNHNV, CDR2 YYDKDF (reference sequence). V lost 0 bases and J lost 9, with 20 bases in between. The CDR3 region is CATSRELDKTWGPQYF. CDR3 in DNA: TGTGCCACCAGCAGAGAGCTGGATAAGACCTGGGGGCCCCAGTACTTC.

This chain uses TRBV5-4 with TRBJ1-4; 9 nucleotides align to TRBD1. Trimming cost V 5 bases and J 7 bases; bases outside gene matches: 6. The length of the CDR3 is 14 residues. Germline loops: CDR1 SGHNT, CDR2 YYREEE (reference sequence). The CDR3 loop reads CASSQDRGSEKLFF. CDR3 in DNA: TGTGCCAGCAGTCAAGACAGGGGGAGTGAAAAACTGTTTTTT.

The chain is built from TRBV7-2 and TRBJ1-2; TRBD1 matches 9 bases. Germline V lookup: CDR1 SGHTA, CDR2 FQGNSA. Germline trimming cut 5 bases from V and 4 bases from J; bases unmatched to any gene: 8. CDR3 length equals 15 residues. Here the CDR3 DNA reads TGTGCCAGCAGCCCCCAGACAGGGGGACCCTATGGCTACACCTTC. Its translation: CASSPQTGGPYGYTF.

J is TRBJ1-5 and V is TRBV7-9; 8 positions match TRBD1. Losses at the gene ends were 4 bases for V and 2 bases for J; bases not matched to a gene: 4. CDR3 length: 15 amino acids. CDR1 is SEHNR, CDR2 FQNEAQ, per germline (reference sequence). CDR3 in amino acids: CASSSPGGGNQPQHF. CDR3 nucleotides: TGTGCCAGCAGCTCACCAGGGGGCGGCAATCAGCCCCAGCATTTT.

The chain recombines TRBV5-6 with TRBJ2-1; perhaps TRBD2 as D (5 bases). This CDR3 is built from 14 residues. Germline V gene lookup returns CDR1 SGHDT and CDR2 YYEEEE. V shed 1 base and J shed 5 bases, with 10 bases lying between them. In nucleotides, the CDR3 is TGTGCCAGCAGCTTGCGGACGACTAACAATGAGCAGTTCTTC. It translates to CASSLRTTNNEQFF.

The chain employs TRBV13 and TRBJ1-2; D is unresolved. The CDR3 is 15 residues long. V lost 4 bases and J lost 5, with 17 bases in between. In germline, CDR1 is PRHDT, CDR2 FYEKMQ (reference sequence). The CDR3 DNA reads TGTGCCAGCAGCTCCGGTCGGGAGGGATGGTATGGCTACACCTTC. Amino acids: CASSSGREGWYGYTF.

The rearrangement links TRBV3-1 (or the pseudogene TRBV3-2) to TRBJ2-7; 8 nucleotides agree with TRBD1. V shed 1 base and J 0 bases; nucleotides not matched to a gene: 11. This CDR3 comprises 18 residues. Germline V gene sequence: CDR1 LGHDT, CDR2 YNNKEL (reference sequence). The CDR3 spells CASSQATITGGSSYEQYF. The CDR3, as DNA: TGTGCCAGCAGCCAAGCCACCATAACAGGGGGGAGCTCCTACGAGCAGTACTTC.

The chain is built from TRBV9 and TRBJ2-3; the match to TRBD2 covers 9 bases. J lost 6 bases, V lost 3 bases, and 8 bases had no gene match. Germline V gives CDR1 SGDLS, CDR2 YYNGEE. CDR3 length equals 15 residues. The CDR3: CASSARSGSSDTQYF. As DNA, the CDR3 is TGTGCCAGCAGCGCCCGTAGCGGGAGTTCGGATACGCAGTATTTT. Full variable domain (missing parts from reference TRBV9 and TRBJ2-3): DSGVTQTPKHLITATGQRVTLRCSPRSGDLSVYWYQQSLDQGLQFLIQYYNGEERAKGNILERFSAQQFPDLHSELNLSSLELGDSALYFCASSARSGSSDTQYFGPGTRLTVL.

The chain carries TRBV27 and TRBJ2-2, with D tentatively TRBD2 (6 bases). This CDR3 has 15 amino acids. The V end lost 6 bases, the J end lost 0 bases, and 11 bases lay between the germline ends. Germline V gene lookup returns CDR1 MNHEY and CDR2 SMNVEV (reference sequence). CDR3 protein: CASRLSGTNTGELFF. DNA for the CDR3: TGTGCCAGCAGACTTAGCGGCACGAACACCGGGGAGCTGTTTTTT.

The rearrangement uses TRBV7-6 and TRBJ1-3, with 7 nucleotides matching TRBD1. This CDR3 region has 16 residues. CDR1 and CDR2 from the germline V gene are SGHVS and FNYEAQ. J was trimmed by 2 bases and V by 5 bases; bases with no gene match: 9. In DNA form, the CDR3 reads TGTGCCAGCAGCCCCCGACAGGGAATTACTGGAAACACCATATATTTT. This sequence encodes CASSPRQGITGNTIYF.

The V call is TRBV15, the J call TRBJ2-7, with 8 bases fitting TRBD1. CDR1 LNHNV and CDR2 YYDKDF come from the germline V gene (reference sequence). Trimming removed 5 bases from V and 5 bases from J; junction bases left unmatched: 11. The CDR3 is 15 residues long. The CDR3 bases are TGTGCCACCAGCCCTGACGGCAGGGGGCGCAACGAGCAGTACTTC. Residues: CATSPDGRGRNEQYF.

This clone was recorded only once. The chain combines TRBV5-4 with TRBJ2-3; D remains unclear. Germline-derived CDR1 and CDR2 are SGHNT and YYREEE (reference sequence). Trimming cost V 0 bases and J 6 bases, with 11 bases left between them. CDR3 length equals 14 residues. The CDR3 is CASSLAAGYDTQYF. The CDR3 DNA reads as TGTGCCAGCAGCTTGGCGGCCGGGTACGATACGCAGTATTTT.

The CDR3 bases are TGTGCCAGCAGCATCGTCGCAGGCTACGAGCAGTACTTC. Translating gives CASSIVAGYEQYF. The chain links TRBV7-2 to TRBJ2-7; unclear D gene. The CDR3 covers 13 residues. Germline V gene sequence: CDR1 SGHTA, CDR2 FQGNSA. V shed 5 bases and J shed 3 bases, with 11 bases lying between them.

The rearrangement uses TRBV4-2 and TRBJ2-1, with 11 bases lining up with TRBD2. The CDR3 totals 16 residues. Losses at the gene ends were 2 bases for V and 0 bases for J; bases not matched to a gene: 0. Germline V lookup: CDR1 LGHNA, CDR2 YNFKEQ. Written as DNA, the CDR3 is TGTGCCAGCAGCCAAACTAGCGGGAGCTCCTACAATGAGCAGTTCTTC. Translated: CASSQTSGSSYNEQFF.

The chain recombines TRBV19 with TRBJ2-5, with D possibly being TRBD2 (6 bases). Trimming stripped 4 bases from V and 2 bases from J, with 11 bases between. CDR1 LNHDA and CDR2 SQIVND come from the germline V gene (reference sequence). There are 14 residues in the CDR3. This CDR3 reads CASSKDRGQETQYF. The CDR3 region has the DNA TGTGCCAGTAGTAAGGACCGGGGGCAAGAGACCCAGTACTTC.

This clone was seen only once. The chain combines TRBV4-3 with TRBJ2-1, with D tentatively TRBD1 (5 bases). This CDR3 has 17 amino acids. V lost 2 bases and J 2 bases, leaving 16 bases between the germline ends. Germline assignment: CDR1 LGHNA and CDR2 YSLEER. CDR3: CASSQTRQSPTYNEQFF. The DNA for the CDR3 is TGCGCCAGCAGCCAAACCCGACAGAGCCCTACCTACAATGAGCAGTTCTTC.

This chain joins TRBV6-5 and TRBJ1-6, with D uncertain. V was cut by 4 bases and J by 3 bases, with 10 bases left in between. The CDR3 covers 15 residues. The germline gives CDR1 MNHEY, CDR2 SVGAGI. The CDR3 sequence: CASSWSGYYNSPLHF. The DNA of the CDR3 is TGTGCCAGCAGTTGGTCAGGATACTATAATTCACCCCTCCACTTT.